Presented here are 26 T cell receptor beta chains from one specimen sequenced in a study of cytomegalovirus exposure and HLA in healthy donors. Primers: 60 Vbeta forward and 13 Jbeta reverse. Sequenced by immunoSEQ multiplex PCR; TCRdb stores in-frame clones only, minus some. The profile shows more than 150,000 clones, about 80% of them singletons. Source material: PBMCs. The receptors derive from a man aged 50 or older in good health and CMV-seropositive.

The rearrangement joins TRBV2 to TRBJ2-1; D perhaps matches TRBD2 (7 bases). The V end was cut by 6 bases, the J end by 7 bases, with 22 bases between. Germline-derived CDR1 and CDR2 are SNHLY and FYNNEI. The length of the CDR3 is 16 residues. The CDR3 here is CASSFLVGGLQNEQFF. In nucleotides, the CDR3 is TGTGCCAGCAGCTTCCTGGTGGGGGGGCTTCAAAATGAGCAGTTCTTC.

The CDR3, as DNA: TGTGCCAGCAGCTTAGAGTTTGCAGGGGGCGAGACAGATACGCAGTATTTT. Amino acid sequence: CASSLEFAGGETDTQYF. V and J are TRBV11-2 and TRBJ2-3, with 8 bases lining up with TRBD1. The CDR3 contains 17 residues. V was clipped by 0 bases and J by 3 bases; unmatched bases: 8. Germline V gives CDR1 SGHAT, CDR2 FQNNGV.

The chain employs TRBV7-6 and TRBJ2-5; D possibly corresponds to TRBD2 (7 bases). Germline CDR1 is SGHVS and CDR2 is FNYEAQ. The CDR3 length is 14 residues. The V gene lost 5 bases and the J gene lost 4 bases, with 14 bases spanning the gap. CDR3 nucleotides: TGTGCCAGCAGCCCACGGGGGGCATCAGAGACCCAGTACTTC. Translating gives CASSPRGASETQYF.

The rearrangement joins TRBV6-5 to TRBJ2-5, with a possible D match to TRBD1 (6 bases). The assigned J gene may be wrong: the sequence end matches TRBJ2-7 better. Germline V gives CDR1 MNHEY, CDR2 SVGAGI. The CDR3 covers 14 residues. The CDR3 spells CASSHRVGRYEQYF. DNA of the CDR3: TGTGCCAGCAGTCACAGGGTGGGGCGCTACGAGCAGTACTTC.

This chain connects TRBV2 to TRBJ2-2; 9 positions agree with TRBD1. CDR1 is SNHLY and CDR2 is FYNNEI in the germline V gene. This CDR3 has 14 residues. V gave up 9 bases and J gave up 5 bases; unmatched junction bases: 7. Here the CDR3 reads CASSWGQGTGELFF. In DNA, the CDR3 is TGTGCCAGTTCATGGGGACAGGGTACCGGGGAGCTGTTTTTT.

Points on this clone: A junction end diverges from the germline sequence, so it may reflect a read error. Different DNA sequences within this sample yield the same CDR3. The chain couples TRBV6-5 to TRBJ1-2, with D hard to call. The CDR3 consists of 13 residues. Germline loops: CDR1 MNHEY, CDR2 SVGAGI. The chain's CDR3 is CASSRLLDYGYTF. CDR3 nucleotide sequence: TGTGCCAGCAGCCGACTGTTGGACTATGGTTACACCTTC.

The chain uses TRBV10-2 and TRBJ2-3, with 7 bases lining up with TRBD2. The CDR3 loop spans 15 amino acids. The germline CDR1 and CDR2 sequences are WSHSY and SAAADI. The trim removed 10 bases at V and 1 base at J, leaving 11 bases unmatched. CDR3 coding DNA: TGCGCCACCTGGATGGGGGGGGGAGGCACAGATACGCAGTATTTT. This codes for CATWMGGGGTDTQYF.

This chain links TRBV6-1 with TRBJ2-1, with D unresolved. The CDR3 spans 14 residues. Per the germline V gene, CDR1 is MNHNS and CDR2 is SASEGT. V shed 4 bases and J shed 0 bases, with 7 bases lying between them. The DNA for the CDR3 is TGTGCCAGCAGTGGTAGTTCCTCCTACAATGAGCAGTTCTTC. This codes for CASSGSSSYNEQFF.

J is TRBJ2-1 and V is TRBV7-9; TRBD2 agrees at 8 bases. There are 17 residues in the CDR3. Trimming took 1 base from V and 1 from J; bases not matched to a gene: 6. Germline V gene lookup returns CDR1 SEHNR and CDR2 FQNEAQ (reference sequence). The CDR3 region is CASSLEGGGTSYNEQFF. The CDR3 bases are TGTGCCAGCAGCTTAGAGGGCGGGGGGACTTCCTACAATGAGCAGTTCTTC.

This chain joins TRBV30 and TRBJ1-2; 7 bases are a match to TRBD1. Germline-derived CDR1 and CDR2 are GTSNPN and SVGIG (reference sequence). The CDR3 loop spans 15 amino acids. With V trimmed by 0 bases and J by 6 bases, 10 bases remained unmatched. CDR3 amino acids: CAWSVTRGEVNGYTF. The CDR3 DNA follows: TGTGCCTGGAGTGTAACCAGGGGGGAGGTAAATGGCTACACCTTC.

CDR3 DNA sequence: TGTGCCAGCAGTTACAGGGTGAACACTGAAGCTTTCTTT. It specifies CASSYRVNTEAFF. This sequence joins TRBV28 and TRBJ1-1, with a tentative D call TRBD1 (6 bases). The CDR3 runs to 13 residues. The germline CDR1 and CDR2 sequences are MDHEN and SYDVKM. Trimming removed 4 bases from V and 0 bases from J, with 6 bases in between.

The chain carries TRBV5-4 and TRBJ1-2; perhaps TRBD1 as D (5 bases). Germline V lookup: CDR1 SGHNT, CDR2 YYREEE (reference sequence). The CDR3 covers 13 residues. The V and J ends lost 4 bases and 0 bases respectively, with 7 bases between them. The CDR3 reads CASSVTANYGYTF. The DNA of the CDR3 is TGTGCCAGCAGCGTGACAGCTAACTATGGCTACACCTTC.

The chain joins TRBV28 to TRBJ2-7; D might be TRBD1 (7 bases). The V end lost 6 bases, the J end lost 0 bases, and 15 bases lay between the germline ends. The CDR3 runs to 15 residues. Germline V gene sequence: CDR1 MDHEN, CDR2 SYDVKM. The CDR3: CASSSGGSSSYEQYV. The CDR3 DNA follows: TGTGCCAGCAGCTCAGGGGGGTCAAGCTCCTACGAGCAGTACGTC.

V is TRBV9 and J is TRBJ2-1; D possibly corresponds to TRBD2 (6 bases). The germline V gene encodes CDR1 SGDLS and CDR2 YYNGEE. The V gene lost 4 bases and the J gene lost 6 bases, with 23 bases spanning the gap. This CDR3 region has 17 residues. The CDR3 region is CASSLAPVGEAVNEQFF. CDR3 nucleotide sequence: TGTGCCAGCAGCCTAGCCCCAGTTGGGGAGGCCGTCAATGAGCAGTTCTTC.

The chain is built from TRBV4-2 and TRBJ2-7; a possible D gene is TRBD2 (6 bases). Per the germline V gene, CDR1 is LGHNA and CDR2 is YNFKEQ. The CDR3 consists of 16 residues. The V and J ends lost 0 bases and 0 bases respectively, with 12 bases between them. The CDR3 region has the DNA TGTGCCAGCAGCCAAGAGGGGGGAACGGTCTCCTACGAGCAGTACTTC. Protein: CASSQEGGTVSYEQYF.

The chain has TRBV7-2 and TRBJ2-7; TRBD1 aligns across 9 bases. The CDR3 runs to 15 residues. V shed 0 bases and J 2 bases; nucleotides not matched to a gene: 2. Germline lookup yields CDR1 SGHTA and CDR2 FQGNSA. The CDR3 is CASSLAWDRAYEQYV. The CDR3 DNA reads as TGTGCCAGCAGCTTAGCCTGGGACAGGGCCTACGAGCAGTACGTC.

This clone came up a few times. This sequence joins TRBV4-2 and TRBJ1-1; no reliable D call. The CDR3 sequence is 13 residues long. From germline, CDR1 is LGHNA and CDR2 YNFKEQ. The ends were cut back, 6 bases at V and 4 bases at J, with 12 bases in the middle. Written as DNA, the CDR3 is TGTGCCAGCAGGGGCCCCGGGAGCACTGAAGCTTTCTTT. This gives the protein CASRGPGSTEAFF.

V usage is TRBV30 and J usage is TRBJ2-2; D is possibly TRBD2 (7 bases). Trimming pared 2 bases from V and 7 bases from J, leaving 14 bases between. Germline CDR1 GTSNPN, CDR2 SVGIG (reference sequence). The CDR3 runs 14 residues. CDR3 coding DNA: TGTGCCTGGAGTATTTCGGGGGGCGGCGGGGAGCTGTTTTTT. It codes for CAWSISGGGGELFF.

CDR3 in amino acids: CASSPGLAGVGETQYF. The DNA for the CDR3 is TGTGCCAGCTCACCCGGACTAGCGGGGGTTGGGGAGACCCAGTACTTC. The gene calls are TRBV18 and TRBJ2-5; TRBD2 matches at 13 bases. After removal of 3 bases from V and 5 bases from J, the junction contained 6 bases not matched to a gene. Per the germline V gene, CDR1 is KGHSH and CDR2 is LQKENI. The CDR3 runs 16 residues. Drawing the rest from reference TRBV18 and TRBJ2-5, the complete variable domain is NAGVMQNPRHLVRRRGQEARLRCSPMKGHSHVYWYRQLPEEGLKFMVYLQKENIIDESGMPKERFSAEFPKEGPSILRIQQVVRGDSAAYFCASSPGLAGVGETQYFGPGTRLLVL.

The CDR3, as DNA: TGCGCCAGCAGCCAAGGAACCGGAGGAGGTAGGATCTCCTATAATTCACCCCTCCACTTT. Protein: CASSQGTGGGRISYNSPLHF. The chain joins TRBV4-3 to TRBJ1-6; D not certain. The CDR3 sequence is 20 residues long. Trimming removed 1 base at V and 0 bases at J, with 19 bases between. Germline V gives CDR1 LGHNA, CDR2 YSLEER.

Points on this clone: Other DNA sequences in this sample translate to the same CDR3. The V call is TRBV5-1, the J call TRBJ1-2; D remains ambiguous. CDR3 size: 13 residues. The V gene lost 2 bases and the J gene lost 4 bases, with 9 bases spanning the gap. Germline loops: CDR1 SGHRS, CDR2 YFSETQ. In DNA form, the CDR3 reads TGCGCCAGCAGCTTAAGTACAGCCTATGGCTACACCTTC. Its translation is CASSLSTAYGYTF.

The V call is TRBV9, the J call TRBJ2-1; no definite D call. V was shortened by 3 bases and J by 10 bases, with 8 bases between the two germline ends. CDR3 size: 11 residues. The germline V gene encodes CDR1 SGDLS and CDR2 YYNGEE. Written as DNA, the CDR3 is TGTGCCAGCAGCGCCTACGAGGAGCAGTTCTTC. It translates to CASSAYEEQFF.

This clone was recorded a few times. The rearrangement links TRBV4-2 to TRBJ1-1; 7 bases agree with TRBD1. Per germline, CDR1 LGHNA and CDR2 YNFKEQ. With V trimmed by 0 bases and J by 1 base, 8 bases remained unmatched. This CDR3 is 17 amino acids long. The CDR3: CASSQEPTGMGNTEAFF. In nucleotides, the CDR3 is TGTGCCAGCAGCCAAGAGCCGACAGGGATGGGGAACACTGAAGCTTTCTTT.

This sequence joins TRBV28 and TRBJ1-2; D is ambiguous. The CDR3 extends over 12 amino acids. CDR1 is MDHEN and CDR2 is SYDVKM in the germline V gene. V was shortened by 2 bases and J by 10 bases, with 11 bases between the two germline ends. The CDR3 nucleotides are TGTGCCAGCAGTTTAAACGCAGTTTACTACACCTTC. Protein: CASSLNAVYYTF.

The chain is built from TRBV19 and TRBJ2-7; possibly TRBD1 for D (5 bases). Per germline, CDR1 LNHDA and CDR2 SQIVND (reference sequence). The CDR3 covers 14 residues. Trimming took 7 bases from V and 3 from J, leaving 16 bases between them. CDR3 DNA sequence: TGTGCCAGTAAGGGGTCCCACGGCGGCTACGAGCAGTACTTC. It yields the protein CASKGSHGGYEQYF. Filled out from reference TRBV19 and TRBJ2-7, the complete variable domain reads DGGITQSPKYLFRKEGQNVTLSCEQNLNHDAMYWYRQDPGQGLRLIYYSQIVNDFQKGDIAEGYSVSREKKESFPLTVTSAQKNPTAFYLCASKGSHGGYEQYFGPGTRLTVT.

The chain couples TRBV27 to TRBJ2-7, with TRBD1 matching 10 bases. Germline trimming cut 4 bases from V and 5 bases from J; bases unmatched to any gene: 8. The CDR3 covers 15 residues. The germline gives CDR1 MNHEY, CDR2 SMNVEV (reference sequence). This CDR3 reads CASSSSTGGRNEQYF. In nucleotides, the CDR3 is TGTGCCAGCAGTTCCTCGACAGGGGGCAGGAACGAGCAGTACTTC.